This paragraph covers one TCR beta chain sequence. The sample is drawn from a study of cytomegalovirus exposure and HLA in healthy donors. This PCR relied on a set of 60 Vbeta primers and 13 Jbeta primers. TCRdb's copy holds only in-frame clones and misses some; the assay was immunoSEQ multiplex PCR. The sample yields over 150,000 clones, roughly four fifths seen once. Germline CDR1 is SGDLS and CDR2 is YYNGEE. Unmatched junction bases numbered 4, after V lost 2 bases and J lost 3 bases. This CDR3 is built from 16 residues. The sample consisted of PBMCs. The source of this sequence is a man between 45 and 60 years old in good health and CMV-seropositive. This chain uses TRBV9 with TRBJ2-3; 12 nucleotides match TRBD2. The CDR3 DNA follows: TGTGCCAGCAGCGTCGAAGGACTAGCGGGGACAGATACGCAGTATTTT. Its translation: CASSVEGLAGTDTQYF.